This entry lists 18 T cell receptor beta chains sequenced from one sample in a study of low-dose radiotherapy and immunotherapy resistance in tumors. TRAV- and TRBV-specific primers, spanning alpha and beta chains, primed first-strand cDNA. TCRs were amplified for roughly 22 PCR cycles with a constant-region primer and V-primer adapter. TCRdb recomputed calls from the reads with MiXCR, one row per CDR3 protein. Here the sample spans around 100,000 distinct CDR3 sequences, around 21% being singletons. As for time point: after trial treatment. Treatment given: LDRT plus nivolumab, ipilimumab, low-dose cyclophosphamide and aspirin (RACIN trial). Source: PBMCs, taken after low-dose radiotherapy plus immunotherapy. The origin of the receptors is a male donor with prostate cancer.

This clonotype was detected many times. The chain recombines TRBV10-3 with TRBJ2-3; 9 bases align to TRBD1. The J segment lost 3 bases and the V segment lost 3 bases, leaving 1 base of the junction unmatched. Germline assignment: CDR1 ENHRY and CDR2 SYGVKD. CDR3 length equals 14 residues. CDR3 nucleotides: TGTGCCATCAGTGACGGACAGGGGACAGATACGCAGTATTTT. This sequence encodes CAISDGQGTDTQYF.

This clonotype was seen at least ten times. The rearrangement links TRBV7-9 to TRBJ2-5; perhaps D is TRBD1 or TRBD2 (6 bases each). Germline V gene sequence: CDR1 SEHNR, CDR2 FQNEAQ (reference sequence). The length of the CDR3 is 15 residues. Trimming removed 5 bases from V and 5 bases from J, with 18 bases in between. The CDR3 coding sequence is TGTGCCAGCAGCCCCTATCGGGGGCTCGCGGAGACCCAGTACTTC. Translated, it gives CASSPYRGLAETQYF.

In its sample, this clonotype was seen many times. V is TRBV7-2 and J is TRBJ2-7; D is possibly TRBD1 or TRBD2 (5 bases each). V was cut by 5 bases and J by 7 bases, with 21 bases left in between. CDR3 length equals 15 residues. Germline V gene data show CDR1 as SGHTA and CDR2 as FQGNSA. The CDR3 is CASSPDREGSWEQYF. The CDR3 DNA sequence: TGTGCCAGCAGCCCCGACAGAGAGGGGTCTTGGGAGCAGTACTTC.

This clonotype was recorded many times. The rearrangement links TRBV2 to TRBJ1-5; TRBD1 is a possible D gene (5 bases). V lost 0 bases and J 1 base, leaving 13 bases between the germline ends. In germline, CDR1 is SNHLY, CDR2 FYNNEI. The CDR3 extends over 17 amino acids. In DNA form, the CDR3 reads TGTGCCAGCAGTGAAGCGGGCTGGGGGGAGAGCAATCAGCCCCAGCATTTT. Protein: CASSEAGWGESNQPQHF.

V gene TRBV25-1 combines with J gene TRBJ1-3, with D uncertain. V was trimmed by 2 bases and J by 2 bases, leaving 4 bases between them. The CDR3 sequence is 13 residues long. CDR1 MGHDK and CDR2 SYGVNS come from the germline V gene. CDR3 loop: CASSEKAGNTIYF. The CDR3 DNA sequence: TGTGCCAGCAGTGAAAAGGCTGGAAACACCATATATTTT.

This clonotype has a count of ten or more. DNA of the CDR3: TGCGCCAGCAGCTTATTGACAGGGCGCCTCTCTGGGGCCAACGTCCTGACTTTC. Translated: CASSLLTGRLSGANVLTF. The V and J genes are TRBV5-1 and TRBJ2-6; 7 bases match TRBD1. CDR3 length equals 18 residues. J lost 0 bases, V lost 2 bases, and 8 bases had no gene match. The germline V gene has CDR1 SGHRS and CDR2 YFSETQ.

Concerning this clonotype: The likely explanation is a read error, given a far larger clone one base away. This chain links TRBV2 with TRBJ2-7; no firm D call. Germline loops: CDR1 SNHLY, CDR2 FYNNEI. The V end lost 6 bases, the J end lost 6 bases, and 18 bases lay between the germline ends. The CDR3 sequence is 14 residues long. CDR3 region: CASSLEPRSSEQYF. CDR3 nucleotide sequence: TGTGCCAGCAGCTTAGAGCCCAGAAGCTCCGAGCAGTACTTC.

The chain links TRBV4-3 to TRBJ2-3; D is perhaps TRBD1 (6 bases). The germline V and J ends were trimmed by 1 base and 8 bases, with 13 bases remaining between them. The CDR3 is 14 amino acids. Germline CDR1 LGHNA, CDR2 YSLEER. CDR3 residues: CASSQVGGPGTQYF. The CDR3 DNA is TGCGCCAGCAGCCAAGTAGGGGGACCGGGTACGCAGTATTTT.

The chain is built from TRBV7-9 and TRBJ1-1; D possibly corresponds to TRBD1 (6 bases). With 5 bases removed from V and 6 bases from J, the gap between germline ends came to 16 bases. The CDR3 loop spans 14 amino acids. Germline values: CDR1 SEHNR, CDR2 FQNEAQ (reference sequence). CDR3 bases: TGTGCCAGCAGCCCCGGGGGGGGGCTGGCTGAAGCTTTCTTT. The encoded protein is CASSPGGGLAEAFF.

This clonotype was seen at least ten times. This rearrangement joins TRBV7-2 to TRBJ2-6; perhaps TRBD2 as D (5 bases). The CDR3 consists of 16 residues. V lost 1 base and J lost 1, with 8 bases in between. The germline V gene has CDR1 SGHTA and CDR2 FQGNSA. The CDR3 reads CASSLVGGSGANVLTF. DNA for the CDR3: TGTGCCAGCAGCTTAGTCGGCGGGTCTGGGGCCAACGTCCTGACTTTC.

This clonotype appeared a few times. This sequence joins TRBV5-4 and TRBJ1-2, with unresolved D. Germline V gene data show CDR1 as SGHNT and CDR2 as YYREEE (reference sequence). The CDR3 contains 12 residues. V shed 2 bases and J shed 6 bases, with 8 bases lying between them. The CDR3 region is CASSLGPDGYTF. Written as DNA, the CDR3 is TGTGCCAGCAGCTTAGGACCAGATGGCTACACCTTC.

This clonotype appeared many times. The chain combines TRBV18 with TRBJ1-2, with D tentatively TRBD1 (6 bases). V lost 8 bases and J 0 bases, leaving 16 bases between the germline ends. There are 15 residues in the CDR3. Germline loops: CDR1 KGHSH, CDR2 LQKENI. For the CDR3, the DNA is TGTGCCAGCGCCTCTGGGACACCTTCTAACTATGGCTACACCTTC. It yields the protein CASASGTPSNYGYTF.

Of note for this clonotype: A single base is all that separates this from a far larger clone, so a read error is likely. The chain carries TRBV12-3 or TRBV12-4 and TRBJ2-5; D perhaps matches TRBD2 (6 bases). This CDR3 comprises 12 residues. The CDR3 sequence is CAGGASNNEQYF. As DNA, the CDR3 is TGTGCTGGCGGGGCGTCCAACAATGAGCAGTACTTC.

This clonotype was seen at least ten times. The chain is built from TRBV23-1 and TRBJ2-3; 7 bases match TRBD1. Being an ORF, TRBV23-1 has a function that is uncertain. The CDR3 is made up of 15 amino acids. The J segment lost 2 bases and the V segment lost 3 bases, leaving 5 bases of the junction unmatched. The CDR3 spells CASSHRDRNTDTQYF. The CDR3 bases are TGCGCCAGCAGTCACCGGGACAGAAACACAGATACGCAGTATTTT.

The sample holds many counts of this clonotype. V is TRBV20-1 and J is TRBJ1-3; the D gene is possibly TRBD1 (5 bases). CDR1 is DFQATT and CDR2 is SNEGSKA in the germline V gene (reference sequence). Between the trimmed V and J ends, which lost 5 bases and 6 bases, there was a span of 14 bases. CDR3 size: 13 residues. CDR3 DNA sequence: TGCAGTGCTCCAAGGGGTCCAGAAAACACCATATATTTT. It yields the protein CSAPRGPENTIYF.

This clonotype was observed a handful of times. The chain joins TRBV5-1 to TRBJ2-2, with D possibly being TRBD1 (5 bases). The germline V and J ends were trimmed by 6 bases and 1 base, with 13 bases remaining between them. Germline-derived CDR1 and CDR2 are SGHRS and YFSETQ. This CDR3 has 15 residues. CDR3 bases: TGCGCCAGCACCCTCGGTAGGGGGAACACCGGGGAGCTGTTTTTT. As protein: CASTLGRGNTGELFF.

The sample holds many counts of this clonotype. The rearrangement links TRBV7-8 to TRBJ2-5, with no clear D. This CDR3 is built from 15 residues. Trimming took 4 bases from V and 2 from J, leaving 14 bases between them. CDR1 is SGHVS, CDR2 FQNEAQ, per germline. The CDR3 spells CASSSGPDGQETQYF. The CDR3 coding sequence is TGTGCCAGCAGCTCCGGGCCCGACGGGCAAGAGACCCAGTACTTC.

This clonotype appeared many times. V gene TRBV12-3 or TRBV12-4 combines with J gene TRBJ2-3, with TRBD2 matching over 12 bases. This CDR3 has 18 amino acids. V lost 0 bases to trimming and J lost 1 base; unmatched junction nucleotides: 5. This CDR3 reads CASSLATSGGRGTDTQYF. The CDR3 coding sequence is TGTGCCAGCAGTTTAGCGACTAGCGGGGGACGGGGCACAGATACGCAGTATTTT.